A single sample gave rise to the 23 T cell receptor beta chains below, sequenced in a study of Graves' ophthalmopathy and Graves' hyperthyroidism. RNA transcripts were the template, and TCR beta CDR3 regions were amplified from them. In the first round, RT-PCR was carried out with HTBI primers, and a multiplex PCR formed the second round. TCRdb itself ran the multiplex PCR reads through MiXCR, one entry per CDR3 protein. The repertoire holds a few hundred thousand distinct CDR3 sequences, with 20% to 25% as singletons. The specimen sequenced was peripheral blood. These receptors came from a woman between 18 and 30 years old with stable Graves' hyperthyroidism.

This clonotype was observed at least ten times. The gene calls are TRBV12-3 or TRBV12-4 and TRBJ2-2; perhaps TRBD2 as D (6 bases). Trimming took 5 bases from V and 8 from J, leaving 15 bases between them. The CDR3 contains 14 residues. The chain's CDR3 is CASSLISGVGELFF. CDR3 DNA sequence: TGTGCCAGCAGTCTCATTTCGGGGGTTGGGGAGCTGTTTTTT.

In this sample, this clonotype turned up many times. The chain carries TRBV6-2 or TRBV6-3 and TRBJ2-5; 7 nucleotides align to TRBD1. This CDR3 region has 15 residues. Germline-derived CDR1 and CDR2 are MNHEY and SVGEGT. V lost 4 bases to trimming and J lost 1 base; unmatched junction nucleotides: 6. The CDR3 reads CASSSGTDFQETQYF. For the CDR3, the DNA is TGTGCCAGCAGTTCCGGGACAGATTTCCAAGAGACCCAGTACTTC.

This clonotype was picked up many times. The CDR3 loop reads CASREEDSDEQYF. The CDR3 region has the DNA TGTGCCAGCAGAGAAGAGGACAGCGACGAGCAGTACTTC. The chain combines TRBV28 with TRBJ2-7, with D maybe TRBD1 (6 bases). Germline CDR1 and CDR2: MDHEN and SYDVKM. The CDR3 extends over 13 amino acids. Trimming removed 6 bases from V and 5 bases from J, with 14 bases in between.

There are many counts of this clonotype. V and J are TRBV19 and TRBJ1-1; no reliable D call. The germline gives CDR1 LNHDA, CDR2 SQIVND (reference sequence). Trimming removed 5 bases at V and 0 bases at J, with 7 bases between. The CDR3 loop spans 13 amino acids. The CDR3 loop reads CASSVLMNTEAFF. CDR3 DNA sequence: TGTGCCAGTAGTGTCCTCATGAACACTGAAGCTTTCTTT.

The chain is built from TRBV7-8 and TRBJ2-7, with D tentatively TRBD2 (5 bases). Trimming left V 5 bases short and J 2 bases short, with 16 bases between. This CDR3 comprises 15 residues. Germline CDR1 and CDR2: SGHVS and FQNEAQ. The CDR3 reads CASSQRRTPTYEQYF. The CDR3 nucleotides read TGTGCCAGCAGCCAACGACGGACTCCGACCTACGAGCAGTACTTC.

This clonotype was seen a few times. This chain connects TRBV12-3 or TRBV12-4 to TRBJ1-2, with D uncertain. The V end lost 4 bases, the J end lost 6 bases, and 9 bases lay between the germline ends. CDR3 length: 12 residues. The chain's CDR3 is CASSYTPDGYTF. CDR3 sequence (DNA): TGTGCCAGCAGTTACACGCCGGATGGCTACACCTTC.

This clonotype has at least ten counts. The genes are TRBV5-8 and TRBJ2-7; 10 bases agree with TRBD1. CDR1 and CDR2 from the germline V gene are SGHTS and YDEGEE. Losses at the gene ends were 3 bases for V and 5 bases for J; bases not matched to a gene: 5. There are 14 residues in the CDR3. For the CDR3, the DNA is TGTGCCAGCAGCTCCTGGGGGACAGGGGACGAGCAGTACTTC. It yields the protein CASSSWGTGDEQYF.

This clonotype was recorded many times. The chain joins TRBV7-3 to TRBJ2-2; a possible D gene is TRBD2 (6 bases). This CDR3 contains 15 residues. V lost 5 bases and J lost 1, with 11 bases in between. Germline CDR1 is SGHTA and CDR2 is FQGTGA. The CDR3 spells CASSGVGGNTGELFF. DNA for the CDR3: TGTGCCAGCAGCGGGGTGGGAGGGAACACCGGGGAGCTGTTTTTT.

This clonotype was observed at least ten times. The chain carries TRBV24-1 and TRBJ2-2; D is unclear. Trimming pared 0 bases from V and 0 bases from J, leaving 7 bases between. The germline CDR1 and CDR2 sequences are KGHDR and SFDVKD. There are 16 residues in the CDR3. In DNA, the CDR3 is TGTGCCACCAGTGATTTGGGCGGAACGAACACCGGGGAGCTGTTTTTT. Protein sequence: CATSDLGGTNTGELFF.

This clonotype was seen a handful of times. V is TRBV30 and J is TRBJ1-2, with D possibly being TRBD1 (5 bases). The CDR3 loop spans 14 amino acids. V was pared by 3 bases and J by 3 bases, with 14 bases between. The germline CDR1 and CDR2 sequences are GTSNPN and SVGIG (reference sequence). CDR3 loop: CAWRYNLGDYGYTF. CDR3 DNA sequence: TGTGCCTGGAGGTACAATCTGGGGGACTATGGCTACACCTTC.

For this clonotype: This may come from a read error, since a much larger clone is one base off. This chain links TRBV4-2 with TRBJ1-2, with 7 bases fitting TRBD1. This CDR3 comprises 15 residues. The germline V gene encodes CDR1 LGHNA and CDR2 YNFKEQ. In DNA, the CDR3 is TGTGCCAGCTGCCAAGATCACGACAGGGTAGTCGGCTACACCTTC. Its translation is CASCQDHDRVVGYTF.

The V and J genes are TRBV12-5 and TRBJ2-5, with 10 positions matching TRBD2. The germline CDR1 and CDR2 sequences are LGHNT and FRNRAP. V dropped 0 bases and J dropped 2; count of bases not matched to a gene: 0. The CDR3 loop spans 15 amino acids. CDR3 region: CASGLVAGGQETQYF. CDR3 bases: TGTGCTAGTGGTTTGGTAGCGGGGGGGCAAGAGACCCAGTACTTC.

This clonotype was counted between two and nine times. This sequence joins TRBV5-1 and TRBJ2-7; the D gene is possibly TRBD2 (6 bases). V lost 1 base and J 3 bases, leaving 8 bases between the germline ends. The CDR3 totals 13 residues. Germline V gene lookup returns CDR1 SGHRS and CDR2 YFSETQ. The CDR3 DNA reads as TGCGCCAGCAGCTTGTGGAGGGACTACGAGCAGTACTTC. This codes for CASSLWRDYEQYF. Looking up the rest from reference TRBV5-1 and TRBJ2-7 gives the full variable domain: KAGVTQTPRYLIKTRGQQVTLSCSPISGHRSVSWYQQTPGQGLQFLFEYFSETQRNKGNFPGRFSGRQFSNSRSEMNVSTLELGDSALYLCASSLWRDYEQYFGPGTRLTVT.

In its sample, this clonotype was seen many times. This chain uses TRBV6-2 or TRBV6-3 with TRBJ1-1; maybe TRBD1 (5 bases). Trimming pared 1 base from V and 7 bases from J, leaving 7 bases between. Germline-derived CDR1 and CDR2 are MNHEY and SVGEGT. There are 12 residues in the CDR3. CDR3 loop: CASSYFGGEAFF. The CDR3, as DNA: TGTGCCAGCAGTTACTTTGGGGGTGAAGCTTTCTTT.

This clonotype showed up many times. The J gene is TRBJ2-7, the V gene TRBV6-1; D assignment may be TRBD1 or TRBD2 (5 bases each). Trimming took 7 bases from V and 2 from J, leaving 12 bases between them. Germline values: CDR1 MNHNS, CDR2 SASEGT. The length of the CDR3 is 13 residues. CDR3 residues: CASTRDDTYEQYF. In DNA form, the CDR3 reads TGTGCCAGCACCCGGGACGACACCTACGAGCAGTACTTC.

This clonotype was seen at least ten times. The J gene is TRBJ2-3, the V gene TRBV24-1; TRBD2 matches at 11 bases. The CDR3 has 20 amino acids. Germline V gene lookup returns CDR1 KGHDR and CDR2 SFDVKD. The J segment lost 0 bases and the V segment lost 4 bases, leaving 14 bases of the junction unmatched. CDR3 in amino acids: CATSDSGLAGSLISTDTQYF. The CDR3 bases are TGTGCCACCAGTGACTCAGGACTAGCGGGTTCCCTAATTAGCACAGATACGCAGTATTTT.

This clonotype showed up just a few times. The chain employs TRBV6-6 and TRBJ2-3; D assignment may be TRBD1 or TRBD2 (5 bases each). The V end lost 3 bases, the J end lost 14 bases, and 24 bases lay between the germline ends. The germline gives CDR1 MNHNY, CDR2 SVGAGI (reference sequence). CDR3 size: 15 residues. In DNA, the CDR3 is TGTGCCAGCAGTTATCAAGATCGGGACGCAAAAGTAGGGTATTTT. This encodes CASSYQDRDAKVGYF.

This clonotype occurred many times. This chain links TRBV6-4 with TRBJ2-2, with 12 positions matching TRBD2. The germline V gene encodes CDR1 MRHNA and CDR2 SNTAGT. V shed 8 bases and J 0 bases; nucleotides not matched to a gene: 7. The CDR3 consists of 17 residues. The CDR3 here is CASSLAGGPSNTGELFF. CDR3 DNA: TGTGCCAGCTCTCTAGCGGGAGGGCCCTCGAACACCGGGGAGCTGTTTTTT.

This clonotype was seen many times. The CDR3 reads CASAVLGENTEAFF. Written as DNA, the CDR3 is TGTGCCAGTGCCGTTCTAGGAGAGAACACTGAAGCTTTCTTT. The chain has TRBV19 and TRBJ1-1; D gene unclear. CDR3 length: 14 residues. Looked up from germline, CDR1 is LNHDA and CDR2 is SQIVND (reference sequence). V shed 8 bases and J shed 1 base, with 14 bases lying between them.

The chain links TRBV28 to TRBJ2-5; maybe TRBD2 (6 bases). Between the trimmed V and J ends, which lost 5 bases and 5 bases, there was a span of 18 bases. This CDR3 has 15 residues. The germline CDR1 and CDR2 sequences are MDHEN and SYDVKM. CDR3 sequence: CASSLHQAGRETQYF. CDR3 sequence (DNA): TGTGCCAGCAGTCTTCATCAGGCGGGACGGGAGACCCAGTACTTC.

The rearrangement joins TRBV30 to TRBJ1-2; D is possibly TRBD1 (5 bases). This CDR3 has 12 amino acids. Trimming removed 1 base at V and 8 bases at J, with 11 bases between. From germline, CDR1 is GTSNPN and CDR2 SVGIG (reference sequence). Here the CDR3 DNA reads TGTGCCTGGAGTGCAGGGATTCGGGGCTACACCTTC. Its translation: CAWSAGIRGYTF.

This clonotype was found many times. The chain has TRBV12-3 or TRBV12-4 and TRBJ1-5; D gene unclear. V was trimmed by 6 bases and J by 4 bases, leaving 7 bases between them. This CDR3 region has 12 residues. The CDR3 nucleotides read TGTGCCAGCAGCATGGGAAATCAGCCCCAGCATTTT. This encodes CASSMGNQPQHF.

This clonotype was seen only a few times. The V call is TRBV24-1, the J call TRBJ1-1; the D is unclear. The V and J ends lost 5 bases and 0 bases respectively, with 6 bases between them. This CDR3 comprises 13 residues. CDR1 is KGHDR and CDR2 is SFDVKD in the germline V gene. The CDR3 spells CATSVSVNTEAFF. DNA of the CDR3: TGTGCCACCAGTGTTTCAGTGAACACTGAAGCTTTCTTT.